One and the same sample provided the 4 T cell receptor beta chains below, sequenced in a study of T-cell memory formation after mild COVID-19. A single record per CDR3 protein comes from TCRdb applying MiXCR to the 5' RACE reads. The sample records 250,000 to 350,000 distinct CDR3 sequences, just under 20% being singletons. Source material: PBMCs or a T cell subset sorted from them (not recorded which). The receptors were sampled from a man aged 18 to 30 who had mild COVID-19 (a few samples of this study predate the infection). Cell type and time point are not known.

This clonotype was seen only a few times. The chain combines TRBV30 with TRBJ2-2; a possible D gene is TRBD1 (6 bases). The CDR3 contains 13 residues. V lost 7 bases and J lost 2, with 11 bases in between. Germline V gene lookup returns CDR1 GTSNPN and CDR2 SVGIG (reference sequence). The CDR3 is CAYRQENTGELFF. CDR3 DNA sequence: TGTGCCTACCGACAGGAAAACACCGGGGAGCTGTTTTTT.

The genes are TRBV7-6 and TRBJ2-7; 8 bases are shared with TRBD1. Trimming at V came to 5 bases and at J to 6 bases, leaving 9 bases not matched to a gene. The CDR3 length is 14 residues. Germline CDR1 reads SGHVS; CDR2 reads FNYEAQ. The chain's CDR3 is CASSATGEGFEQYF. For the CDR3, the DNA is TGTGCCAGCAGCGCGACAGGGGAAGGTTTCGAGCAGTACTTC.

The chain is built from TRBV5-1 and TRBJ2-4, with 9 positions matching TRBD1. V shed 1 base, J shed 7 bases, and the junction held 3 bases outside the gene matches. CDR1 is SGHRS and CDR2 is YFSETQ in the germline V gene. This CDR3 comprises 14 residues. Here the CDR3 reads CASSLTGGANIQYF. CDR3 bases: TGCGCCAGCAGCTTGACAGGGGGCGCGAACATTCAGTACTTC. The complete variable domain, with remaining parts taken from reference TRBV5-1 and TRBJ2-4, reads KAGVTQTPRYLIKTRGQQVTLSCSPISGHRSVSWYQQTPGQGLQFLFEYFSETQRNKGNFPGRFSGRQFSNSRSEMNVSTLELGDSALYLCASSLTGGANIQYFGAGTRLSVL.

This clonotype appeared a few times. The CDR3 protein is CASSRQGPNEKLFF. The CDR3 nucleotides read TGCGCCAGCAGCCGACAGGGACCTAATGAAAAACTGTTTTTT. The chain joins TRBV5-1 to TRBJ1-4; TRBD1 aligns across 7 bases. The CDR3 is 14 amino acids. From germline, CDR1 is SGHRS and CDR2 YFSETQ. After removal of 4 bases from V and 3 bases from J, the junction contained 3 bases not matched to a gene.